This note documents a single T cell receptor beta chain sequence. This entry belongs to a study of OX40 agonist ivuxolimab in advanced cancers. At the level of the study: Patients assigned to dose escalation were diagnosed with hepatocellular carcinoma, melanoma, renal cell or head and neck cancer.

The protocol was immunoSEQ multiplex PCR, while the TCRdb copy is restricted to in-frame clones and leaves out a portion. The sample holds 70,000 to 90,000 clones, about 90% seen once. CDR3 length equals 16 residues. CDR1 and CDR2 (germline): MGHRA, YSYEKL. V lost 2 bases and J lost 5; bases outside the gene matches: 8. Sequenced here: CD4+ or CD8+ T cells sorted from blood, sampled in a trial of the OX40 agonist ivuxolimab. This TCR was recovered from an adult with an advanced solid tumor such as melanoma, head and neck, liver or kidney cancer. The chain combines TRBV4-1 with TRBJ2-4; 8 nucleotides line up with TRBD2. CDR3 coding DNA: TGCGCCAGCAGCCAAAGGGCCGGACTAGCAGAAAACATTCAGTACTTC. Its protein product is CASSQRAGLAENIQYF.